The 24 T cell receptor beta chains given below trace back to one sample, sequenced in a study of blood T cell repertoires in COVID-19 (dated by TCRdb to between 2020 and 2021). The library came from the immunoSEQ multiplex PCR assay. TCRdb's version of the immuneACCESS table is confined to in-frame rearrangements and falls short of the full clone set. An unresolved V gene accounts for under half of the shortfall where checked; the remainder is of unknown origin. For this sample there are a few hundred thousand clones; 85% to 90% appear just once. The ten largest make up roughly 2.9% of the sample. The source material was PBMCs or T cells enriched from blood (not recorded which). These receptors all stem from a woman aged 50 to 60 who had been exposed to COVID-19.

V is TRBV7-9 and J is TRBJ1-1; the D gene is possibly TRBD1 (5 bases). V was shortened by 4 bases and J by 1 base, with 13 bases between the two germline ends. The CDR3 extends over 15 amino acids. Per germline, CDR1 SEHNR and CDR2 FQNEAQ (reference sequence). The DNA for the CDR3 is TGTGCCAGCAGCTACGGGGACGGGAGGAACACTGAAGCTTTCTTT. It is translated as CASSYGDGRNTEAFF.

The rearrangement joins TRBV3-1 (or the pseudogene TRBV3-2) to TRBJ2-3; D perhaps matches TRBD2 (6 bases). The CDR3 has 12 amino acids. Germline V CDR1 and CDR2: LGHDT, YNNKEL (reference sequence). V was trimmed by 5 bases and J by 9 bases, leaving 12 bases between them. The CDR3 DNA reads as TGTGCCAGCAGCGGCGGGGAGGCAACGCAGTATTTT. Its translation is CASSGGEATQYF.

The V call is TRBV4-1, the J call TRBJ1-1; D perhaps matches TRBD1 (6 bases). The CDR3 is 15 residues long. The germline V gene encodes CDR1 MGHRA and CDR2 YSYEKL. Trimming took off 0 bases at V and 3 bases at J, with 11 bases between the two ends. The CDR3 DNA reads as TGCGCCAGCAGCCAAGAGAGGAACAGGGACACTGAAGCTTTCTTT. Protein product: CASSQERNRDTEAFF.

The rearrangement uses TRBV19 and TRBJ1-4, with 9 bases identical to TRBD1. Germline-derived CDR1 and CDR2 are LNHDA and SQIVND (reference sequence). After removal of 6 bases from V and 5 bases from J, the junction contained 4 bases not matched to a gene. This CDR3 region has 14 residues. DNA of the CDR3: TGTGCCAGTAGGTTGGGACAGGGAAATGAAAAACTGTTTTTT. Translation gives CASRLGQGNEKLFF.

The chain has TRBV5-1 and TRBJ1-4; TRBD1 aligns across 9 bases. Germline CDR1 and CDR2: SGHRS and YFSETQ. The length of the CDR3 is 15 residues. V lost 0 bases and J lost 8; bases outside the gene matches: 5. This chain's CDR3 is CASSLEGQGWEKLFF. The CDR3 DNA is TGCGCCAGCAGCTTGGAGGGACAGGGTTGGGAAAAACTGTTTTTT. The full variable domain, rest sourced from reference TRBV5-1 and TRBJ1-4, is KAGVTQTPRYLIKTRGQQVTLSCSPISGHRSVSWYQQTPGQGLQFLFEYFSETQRNKGNFPGRFSGRQFSNSRSEMNVSTLELGDSALYLCASSLEGQGWEKLFFGSGTQLSVL.

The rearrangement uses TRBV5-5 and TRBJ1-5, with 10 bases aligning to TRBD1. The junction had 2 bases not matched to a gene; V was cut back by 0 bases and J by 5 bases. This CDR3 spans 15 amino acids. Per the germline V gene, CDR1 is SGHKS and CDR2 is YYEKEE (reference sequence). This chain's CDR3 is CASSLGTGGYQPQHF. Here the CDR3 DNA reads TGTGCCAGCAGCTTGGGGACAGGGGGGTATCAGCCCCAGCATTTT.

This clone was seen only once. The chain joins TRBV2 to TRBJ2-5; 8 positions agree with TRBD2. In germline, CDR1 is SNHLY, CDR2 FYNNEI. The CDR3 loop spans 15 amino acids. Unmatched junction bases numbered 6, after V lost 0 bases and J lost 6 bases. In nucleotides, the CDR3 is TGTGCCAGCAGTGAAGCCAGACTAGCGCTAAAGACCCAGTACTTC. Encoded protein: CASSEARLALKTQYF.

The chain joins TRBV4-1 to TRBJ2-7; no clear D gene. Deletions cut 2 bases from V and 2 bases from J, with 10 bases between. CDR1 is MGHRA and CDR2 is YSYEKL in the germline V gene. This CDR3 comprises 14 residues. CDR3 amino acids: CASSQTEGTYEQYF. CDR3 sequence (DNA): TGCGCCAGCAGCCAAACAGAAGGCACCTACGAGCAGTACTTC.

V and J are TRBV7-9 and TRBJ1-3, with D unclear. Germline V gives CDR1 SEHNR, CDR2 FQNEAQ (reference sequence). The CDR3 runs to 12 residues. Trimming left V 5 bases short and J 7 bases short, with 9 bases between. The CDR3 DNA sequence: TGTGCCAGCAGCCGATGGGAGAACACCATATATTTT. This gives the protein CASSRWENTIYF.

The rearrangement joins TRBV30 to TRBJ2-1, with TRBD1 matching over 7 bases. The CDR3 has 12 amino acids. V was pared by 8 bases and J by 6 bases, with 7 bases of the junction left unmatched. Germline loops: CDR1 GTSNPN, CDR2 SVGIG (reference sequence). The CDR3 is CARRGPGNEQFF. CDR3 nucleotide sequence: TGTGCCCGAAGGGGGCCCGGCAATGAGCAGTTCTTC.

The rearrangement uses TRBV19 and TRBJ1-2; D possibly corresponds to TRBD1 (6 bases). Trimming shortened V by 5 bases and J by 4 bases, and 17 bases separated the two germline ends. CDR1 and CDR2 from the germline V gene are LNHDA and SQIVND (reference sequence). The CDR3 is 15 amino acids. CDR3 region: CASSYPGDNVYGYTF. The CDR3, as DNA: TGTGCCAGTAGTTACCCCGGGGACAACGTCTATGGCTACACCTTC.

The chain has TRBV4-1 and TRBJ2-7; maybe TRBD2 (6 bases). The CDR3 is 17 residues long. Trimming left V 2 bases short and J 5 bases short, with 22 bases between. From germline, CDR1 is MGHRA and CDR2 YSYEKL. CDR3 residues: CASSQQPPGRGFDEQYF. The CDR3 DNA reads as TGCGCCAGCAGCCAACAACCTCCGGGACGGGGGTTCGACGAGCAGTACTTC.

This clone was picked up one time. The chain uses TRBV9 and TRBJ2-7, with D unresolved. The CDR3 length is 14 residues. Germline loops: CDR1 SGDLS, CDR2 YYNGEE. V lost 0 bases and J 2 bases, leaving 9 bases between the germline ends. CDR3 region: CASSVGQVPYEQYF. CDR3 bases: TGTGCCAGCAGCGTAGGTCAGGTCCCCTACGAGCAGTACTTC.

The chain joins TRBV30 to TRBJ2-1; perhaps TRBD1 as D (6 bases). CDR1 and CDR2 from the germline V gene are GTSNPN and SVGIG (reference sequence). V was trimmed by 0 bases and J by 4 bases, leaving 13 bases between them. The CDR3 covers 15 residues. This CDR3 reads CAWSVNRAFYNEQFF. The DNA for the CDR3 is TGTGCCTGGAGTGTAAACAGGGCATTTTACAATGAGCAGTTCTTC.

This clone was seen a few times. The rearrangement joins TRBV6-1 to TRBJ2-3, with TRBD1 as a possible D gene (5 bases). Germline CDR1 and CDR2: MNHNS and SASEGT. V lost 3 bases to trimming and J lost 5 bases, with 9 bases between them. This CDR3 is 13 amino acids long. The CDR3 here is CASSDRARDTQYF. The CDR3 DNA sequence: TGTGCCAGCAGTGACAGGGCGAGAGATACGCAGTATTTT.

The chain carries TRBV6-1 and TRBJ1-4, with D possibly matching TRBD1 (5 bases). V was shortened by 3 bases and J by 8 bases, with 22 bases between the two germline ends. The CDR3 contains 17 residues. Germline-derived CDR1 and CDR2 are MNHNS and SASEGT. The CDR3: CASSDRGRGPAGEKLFF. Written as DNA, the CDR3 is TGTGCCAGCAGTGACCGAGGAAGGGGACCTGCGGGGGAAAAACTGTTTTTT.

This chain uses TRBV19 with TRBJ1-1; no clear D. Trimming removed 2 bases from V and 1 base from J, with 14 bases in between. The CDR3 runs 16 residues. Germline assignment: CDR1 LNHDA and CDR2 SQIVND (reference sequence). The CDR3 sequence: CASSIPGLGTNTEAFF. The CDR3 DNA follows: TGTGCCAGTAGTATACCGGGGTTGGGCACGAACACTGAAGCTTTCTTT.

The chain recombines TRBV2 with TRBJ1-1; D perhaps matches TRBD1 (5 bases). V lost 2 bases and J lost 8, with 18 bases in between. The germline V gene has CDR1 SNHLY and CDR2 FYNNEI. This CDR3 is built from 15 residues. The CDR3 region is CASSERVAAQGEAFF. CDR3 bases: TGTGCCAGCAGTGAACGAGTTGCGGCGCAGGGCGAAGCTTTCTTT.

The CDR3 region is CASSYGLYTGELFF. The CDR3 nucleotides read TGTGCCAGCAGCTATGGACTTTACACCGGGGAGCTGTTTTTT. The chain recombines TRBV5-4 with TRBJ2-2; D perhaps matches TRBD2 (5 bases). CDR3 size: 14 residues. The ends were cut back, 3 bases at V and 3 bases at J, with 9 bases in the middle. The germline V gene has CDR1 SGHNT and CDR2 YYREEE (reference sequence).

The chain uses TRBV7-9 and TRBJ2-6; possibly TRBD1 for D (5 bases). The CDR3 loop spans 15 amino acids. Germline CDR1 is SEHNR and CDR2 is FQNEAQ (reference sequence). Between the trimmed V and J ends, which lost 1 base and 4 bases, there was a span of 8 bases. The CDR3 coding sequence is TGTGCCAGCAGCTTAGAGGGGTCCGGGGCCAACGTCCTGACTTTC. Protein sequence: CASSLEGSGANVLTF.

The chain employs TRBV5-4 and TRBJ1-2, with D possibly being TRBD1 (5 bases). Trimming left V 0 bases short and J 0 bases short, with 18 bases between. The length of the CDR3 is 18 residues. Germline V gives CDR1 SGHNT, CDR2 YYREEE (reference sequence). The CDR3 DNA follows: TGTGCCAGCAGCTTGGCCGGGCAGGGCTATAACTCTAACTATGGCTACACCTTC. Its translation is CASSLAGQGYNSNYGYTF.

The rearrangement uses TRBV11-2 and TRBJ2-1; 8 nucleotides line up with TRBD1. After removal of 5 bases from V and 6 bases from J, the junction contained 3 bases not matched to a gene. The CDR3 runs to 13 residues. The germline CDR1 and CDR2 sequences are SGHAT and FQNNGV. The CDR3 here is CASSNDRGNEQFF. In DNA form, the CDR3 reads TGTGCCAGCAGCAACGACAGGGGCAATGAGCAGTTCTTC.

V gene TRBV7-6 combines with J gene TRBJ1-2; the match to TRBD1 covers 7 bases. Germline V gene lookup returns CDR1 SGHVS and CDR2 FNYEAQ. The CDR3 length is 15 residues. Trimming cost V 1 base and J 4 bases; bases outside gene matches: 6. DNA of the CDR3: TGTGCCAGCAGCTTAGGGGAAAGGGGGCTCTATGGCTACACCTTC. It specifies CASSLGERGLYGYTF.

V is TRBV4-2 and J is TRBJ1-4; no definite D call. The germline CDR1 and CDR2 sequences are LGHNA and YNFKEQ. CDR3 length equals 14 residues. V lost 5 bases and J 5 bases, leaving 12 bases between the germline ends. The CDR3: CASSTGMGNEKLFF. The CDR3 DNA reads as TGTGCCAGCAGCACCGGGATGGGGAATGAAAAACTGTTTTTT.